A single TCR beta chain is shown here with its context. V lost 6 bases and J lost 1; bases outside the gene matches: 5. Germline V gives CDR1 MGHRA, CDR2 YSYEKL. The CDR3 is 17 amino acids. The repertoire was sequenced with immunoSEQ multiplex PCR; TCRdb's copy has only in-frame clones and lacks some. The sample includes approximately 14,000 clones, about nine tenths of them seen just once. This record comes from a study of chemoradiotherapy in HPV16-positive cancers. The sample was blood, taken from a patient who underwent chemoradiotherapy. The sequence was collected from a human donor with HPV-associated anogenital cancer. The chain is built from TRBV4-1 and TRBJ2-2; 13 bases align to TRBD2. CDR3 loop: CASRVGLAGRNTGELFF. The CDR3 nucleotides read TGCGCCAGCAGGGTGGGACTAGCGGGGAGGAACACCGGGGAGCTGTTTTTT.